The 31 T cell receptor beta chains below were found in one sample sequenced in a study of blood T cell repertoires in COVID-19. Repertoires were generated with immunoSEQ multiplex PCR, while TCRdb's copy carries only in-frame clones and drops some. The sample has fewer than 200,000 clones; approximately 88% are singletons. Specimen: peripheral blood. All receptors come from a woman between 55 and 75 years old who had recovered from COVID-19.

V gene TRBV4-1 combines with J gene TRBJ2-3; D is perhaps TRBD2 (6 bases). Trimming left V 0 bases short and J 1 base short, with 8 bases between. The CDR3 covers 15 residues. The germline CDR1 and CDR2 sequences are MGHRA and YSYEKL. The CDR3 is CASSQDPGGTDTQYF. Written as DNA, the CDR3 is TGCGCCAGCAGCCAAGATCCGGGGGGCACAGATACGCAGTATTTT.

This rearrangement joins TRBV4-3 to TRBJ2-7; 11 nucleotides agree with TRBD1. The CDR3 contains 14 residues. In germline, CDR1 is LGHNA, CDR2 YSLEER. The J segment lost 3 bases and the V segment lost 4 bases, leaving 2 bases of the junction unmatched. As DNA, the CDR3 is TGCGCCAGCAGCCGGGACAGGGGGTTCTACGAGCAGTACTTC. Translating it yields CASSRDRGFYEQYF.

The genes are TRBV7-9 and TRBJ2-4, with 8 bases matching TRBD1. This CDR3 has 14 residues. The germline gives CDR1 SEHNR, CDR2 FQNEAQ (reference sequence). Trimming removed 5 bases from V and 8 bases from J; junction bases left unmatched: 8. The CDR3 DNA follows: TGTGCCAGCAGCCAGGACAGGGAAATGGACATTCAGTACTTC. It encodes CASSQDREMDIQYF.

The chain links TRBV19 to TRBJ1-2; 9 bases are a match to TRBD1. The CDR3 is made up of 14 amino acids. The germline V gene has CDR1 LNHDA and CDR2 SQIVND (reference sequence). Losses at the gene ends were 7 bases for V and 4 bases for J; bases not matched to a gene: 7. The CDR3 sequence: CASTLDRGPYGYTF. CDR3 nucleotide sequence: TGTGCCAGTACCCTGGACAGGGGCCCCTATGGCTACACCTTC. The whole variable domain, filled in from reference TRBV19 and TRBJ1-2, reads DGGITQSPKYLFRKEGQNVTLSCEQNLNHDAMYWYRQDPGQGLRLIYYSQIVNDFQKGDIAEGYSVSREKKESFPLTVTSAQKNPTAFYLCASTLDRGPYGYTFGSGTRLTVV.

The chain couples TRBV18 to TRBJ1-2; no firm D call. The CDR3 spans 13 residues. Germline-derived CDR1 and CDR2 are KGHSH and LQKENI. Trimming took 0 bases from V and 5 from J, leaving 7 bases between them. The CDR3 protein is CASSPPNGYGYTF. The CDR3, as DNA: TGTGCCAGCTCACCACCCAACGGGTATGGCTACACCTTC.

The chain is built from TRBV4-3 and TRBJ2-7; 10 nucleotides align to TRBD1. Germline CDR1 reads LGHNA; CDR2 reads YSLEER. Trimming removed 0 bases from V and 6 bases from J; junction bases left unmatched: 8. This CDR3 is 16 amino acids long. CDR3 in DNA: TGCGCCAGCAGCCAAGATCTAGTGACAGGGGGCGGCGAGCAGTACTTC. Residues: CASSQDLVTGGGEQYF.

The CDR3 is CSVETGTGSYEQYF. For the CDR3, the DNA is TGCAGCGTTGAAACCGGGACAGGATCCTACGAGCAGTACTTC. V usage is TRBV29-1 and J usage is TRBJ2-7; 8 bases are a match to TRBD1. Germline CDR1 is SQVTM and CDR2 is ANQGSEA. Losses at the gene ends were 2 bases for V and 1 base for J; bases not matched to a gene: 4. This CDR3 is 14 amino acids long.

This chain joins TRBV9 and TRBJ2-5; D might be TRBD1 (8 bases). The CDR3 covers 17 residues. Trimming pared 4 bases from V and 5 bases from J, leaving 24 bases between. CDR1 is SGDLS and CDR2 is YYNGEE in the germline V gene. Written as DNA, the CDR3 is TGTGCCAGCAGCCCAGAGGGAGGGCAGGGGGCTCGGGAGACCCAGTACTTC. This translates into CASSPEGGQGARETQYF.

On this clone: This sample includes further DNA sequences coding for the same CDR3. The rearrangement joins TRBV28 to TRBJ1-2; no definite D call. This CDR3 contains 12 residues. V lost 3 bases and J lost 3, with 5 bases in between. CDR1 MDHEN and CDR2 SYDVKM come from the germline V gene. The CDR3 here is CASSFRDYGYTF. As DNA, the CDR3 is TGTGCCAGCAGTTTCCGGGACTATGGCTACACCTTC.

The chain couples TRBV3-1 (or the pseudogene TRBV3-2) to TRBJ2-5, with 8 bases lining up with TRBD1. V shed 1 base, J shed 4 bases, and the junction held 5 bases outside the gene matches. Germline CDR1 reads LGHDT; CDR2 reads YNNKEL (reference sequence). The CDR3 spans 15 residues. The CDR3 protein is CASSQGQGNVETQYF. Written as DNA, the CDR3 is TGTGCCAGCAGCCAAGGACAGGGGAATGTAGAGACCCAGTACTTC.

The V and J genes are TRBV25-1 and TRBJ2-5, with D possibly being TRBD1 (5 bases). Germline loops: CDR1 MGHDK, CDR2 SYGVNS. With 8 bases removed from V and 1 base from J, the gap between germline ends came to 17 bases. The CDR3 covers 15 residues. This chain's CDR3 is CASLTLDSPQETQYF. For the CDR3, the DNA is TGTGCCAGCCTTACCCTTGACAGCCCCCAAGAGACCCAGTACTTC.

This clone has a handful of counts. The chain combines TRBV5-8 with TRBJ2-3; 7 bases are a match to TRBD2. The CDR3 has 15 amino acids. Germline values: CDR1 SGHTS, CDR2 YDEGEE. V shed 0 bases and J 1 base; nucleotides not matched to a gene: 2. The CDR3 DNA reads as TGTGCCAGCAGCTTGGACCTAGCGGGCACAGATACGCAGTATTTT. This gives the protein CASSLDLAGTDTQYF. Using reference TRBV5-8 and TRBJ2-3 for the parts outside the CDR3, the full variable domain is EAGVTQSPTHLIKTRGQQATLRCSPISGHTSVYWYQQALGLGLQFLLWYDEGEERNRGNFPPRFSGRQFPNYSSELNVNALELEDSALYLCASSLDLAGTDTQYFGPGTRLTVL.

The chain is built from TRBV5-1 and TRBJ2-6, with 7 nucleotides matching TRBD1. The CDR3 runs 17 residues. J gave up 2 bases and V 4 bases, and 9 bases lay outside the gene matches. Germline loops: CDR1 SGHRS, CDR2 YFSETQ. The CDR3 region has the DNA TGCGCCAGCAGCCCCCACCTAGACAGGGCTGGGGCCAACGTCCTGACTTTC. This sequence encodes CASSPHLDRAGANVLTF. The full variable domain, its missing parts supplied by reference TRBV5-1 and TRBJ2-6, is KAGVTQTPRYLIKTRGQQVTLSCSPISGHRSVSWYQQTPGQGLQFLFEYFSETQRNKGNFPGRFSGRQFSNSRSEMNVSTLELGDSALYLCASSPHLDRAGANVLTFGAGSRLTVL.

This rearrangement joins TRBV28 to TRBJ1-1; the D gene is possibly TRBD1 (5 bases). V lost 5 bases and J lost 5, with 12 bases in between. Germline V gene lookup returns CDR1 MDHEN and CDR2 SYDVKM. This CDR3 has 13 residues. CDR3 nucleotides: TGTGCCAGCAGTCCCAGGGCGGGGACTGAAGCTTTCTTT. Encoded protein: CASSPRAGTEAFF.

The genes are TRBV15 and TRBJ2-5; 9 bases are a match to TRBD1. The CDR3 runs to 15 residues. The V gene end was trimmed by 1 base and the J gene end by 4 bases; junction bases not matched to a gene: 4. Germline V gene sequence: CDR1 LNHNV, CDR2 YYDKDF (reference sequence). The CDR3 nucleotides are TGTGCCACCAGCAGAGGGGGGACAGGGTTAGAGACCCAGTACTTC. Translating gives CATSRGGTGLETQYF.

This clone was observed a single time. CDR3 loop: CATSRDEGTGGYSGNTIYF. The CDR3 bases are TGTGCCACCAGCAGAGATGAGGGAACAGGGGGCTACTCTGGAAACACCATATATTTT. This chain connects TRBV15 to TRBJ1-3; 9 positions match TRBD1. The CDR3 spans 19 residues. Germline CDR1 reads LNHNV; CDR2 reads YYDKDF (reference sequence). V trimming: 0 bases; J trimming: 0 bases; junction bases outside the gene matches: 9.

The chain couples TRBV3-1 (or the pseudogene TRBV3-2) to TRBJ2-1; 16 bases fit TRBD2. The junction had 9 bases not matched to a gene; V was cut back by 7 bases and J by 12 bases. The CDR3 length is 15 residues. Germline CDR1 reads LGHDT; CDR2 reads YNNKEL (reference sequence). The CDR3 protein is CASMGLAGGAIGQFF. CDR3 DNA: TGTGCCAGCATGGGACTAGCGGGGGGGGCCATAGGGCAGTTCTTC.

This rearrangement joins TRBV7-3 to TRBJ2-3, with TRBD2 matching over 8 bases. The CDR3 contains 16 residues. Germline CDR1 SGHTA, CDR2 FQGTGA. V shed 2 bases and J 0 bases; nucleotides not matched to a gene: 4. Here the CDR3 DNA reads TGTGCCAGCAGCTTATATAGCGGGGCTAGCACAGATACGCAGTATTTT. Protein sequence: CASSLYSGASTDTQYF.

The chain carries TRBV9 and TRBJ2-2; D unresolved. The CDR3 runs to 16 residues. Germline lookup yields CDR1 SGDLS and CDR2 YYNGEE. The V end was cut by 1 base, the J end by 1 base, with 11 bases between. CDR3 nucleotide sequence: TGTGCCAGCAGCGTACATCTTCCAGGGAACACCGGGGAGCTGTTTTTT. Its protein product is CASSVHLPGNTGELFF.

This clone was picked up a small number of times. The chain combines TRBV12-3 or TRBV12-4 with TRBJ1-3, with unresolved D. This CDR3 is 12 amino acids long. The germline V and J ends were trimmed by 6 bases and 3 bases, with 6 bases remaining between them. CDR3 sequence (DNA): TGTGCCAGCAGGATTAGTGGAAACACCATATATTTT. Its protein is CASRISGNTIYF.

This clone appeared a single time. The chain uses TRBV5-4 and TRBJ2-3; TRBD1 aligns across 8 bases. Germline V gene lookup returns CDR1 SGHNT and CDR2 YYREEE (reference sequence). V lost 0 bases to trimming and J lost 5 bases; unmatched junction nucleotides: 8. The CDR3 totals 16 residues. For the CDR3, the DNA is TGTGCCAGCAGCTTGGCCCGGGACAGGCGAATAGATACGCAGTATTTT. Translated: CASSLARDRRIDTQYF. Full variable domain (outside the CDR3, taken from reference TRBV5-4 and TRBJ2-3): ETGVTQSPTHLIKTRGQQVTLRCSSQSGHNTVSWYQQALGQGPQFIFQYYREEENGRGNFPPRFSGLQFPNYSSELNVNALELDDSALYLCASSLARDRRIDTQYFGPGTRLTVL.

As regards this clone: This specimen includes other DNA sequences encoding the same CDR3. V gene TRBV18 combines with J gene TRBJ1-2; 9 nucleotides align to TRBD1. The trim removed 6 bases at V and 2 bases at J, leaving 4 bases unmatched. Germline CDR1 is KGHSH and CDR2 is LQKENI. The CDR3 spans 14 residues. The CDR3 sequence: CASSPTGGNYGYTF. The CDR3 region has the DNA TGTGCCAGCTCCCCGACAGGGGGGAACTATGGCTACACCTTC.

The chain recombines TRBV5-8 with TRBJ1-4, with D possibly being TRBD1 (5 bases). V lost 4 bases and J 7 bases, leaving 11 bases between the germline ends. CDR3 length equals 13 residues. Germline V gene lookup returns CDR1 SGHTS and CDR2 YDEGEE. This CDR3 is CASSRLQGEKLFF. The CDR3 DNA is TGTGCCAGCAGCAGGTTGCAGGGTGAAAAACTGTTTTTT.

The chain carries TRBV5-3 and TRBJ1-2; D is perhaps TRBD1 (6 bases). TRBV5-3 counts as an open reading frame of uncertain function. The CDR3 is 17 amino acids. V lost 5 bases and J 4 bases, leaving 24 bases between the germline ends. In nucleotides, the CDR3 is TGTGCCAGAAGTTTCTGGGGGCGCGAAAATTCAGCCTATGGCTACACCTTC. This translates into CARSFWGRENSAYGYTF.

The J gene is TRBJ2-7, the V gene TRBV7-2; D remains unclear. CDR3 length: 14 residues. The germline V gene has CDR1 SGHTA and CDR2 FQGNSA. Trimming left V 2 bases short and J 8 bases short, with 16 bases between. In DNA, the CDR3 is TGTGCCAGCAGCTTACTTGATTCCAGACTTCAGCAGTACTTC. Amino acid sequence: CASSLLDSRLQQYF.

The rearrangement uses TRBV13 and TRBJ1-3, with a weak D call TRBD1 (5 bases). V dropped 4 bases and J dropped 0 bases, with 22 bases sitting between them. Germline CDR1 reads PRHDT; CDR2 reads FYEKMQ (reference sequence). There are 19 residues in the CDR3. The CDR3 is CASSSIRDRLGRSGNTIYF. The CDR3 nucleotides read TGTGCCAGCAGCTCGATACGAGACAGATTAGGGCGCTCTGGAAACACCATATATTTT.

The gene calls are TRBV11-3 and TRBJ2-7; 11 bases align to TRBD2. J lost 3 bases, V lost 3 bases, and 19 bases had no gene match. The CDR3 is made up of 20 amino acids. The germline V gene has CDR1 SGHNT and CDR2 YENEEA. CDR3 sequence reads: CASSFLSAGLAGGRIYEQYF. The CDR3 DNA follows: TGTGCCAGCAGCTTTTTAAGCGCAGGCCTAGCGGGGGGCCGGATCTACGAGCAGTACTTC.

The chain joins TRBV7-3 to TRBJ2-2, with a tentative D call TRBD1 (6 bases). Germline V gives CDR1 SGHTA, CDR2 FQGTGA. Trimming stripped 5 bases from V and 6 bases from J, with 10 bases between. The CDR3 has 13 amino acids. The CDR3 loop is CASSPTGSGELFF. CDR3 DNA: TGTGCCAGCAGCCCGACAGGTTCCGGGGAGCTGTTTTTT.

The chain couples TRBV10-3 to TRBJ1-3; a possible D gene is TRBD1 (6 bases). V was trimmed by 3 bases and J by 0 bases, leaving 9 bases between them. Looked up from germline, CDR1 is ENHRY and CDR2 is SYGVKD. CDR3 size: 15 residues. In nucleotides, the CDR3 is TGTGCCATCAGTGAACAGGGAATCTCTGGAAACACCATATATTTT. Its protein product is CAISEQGISGNTIYF.

The sample holds one count of this clone. The chain joins TRBV19 to TRBJ1-2, with D tentatively TRBD1 (6 bases). Trimming removed 3 bases from V and 4 bases from J, with 9 bases in between. This CDR3 has 13 amino acids. In germline, CDR1 is LNHDA, CDR2 SQIVND (reference sequence). DNA for the CDR3: TGTGCCAGTAGTATCAGAGGGGGCTATGGCTACACCTTC. Translation gives CASSIRGGYGYTF.

V usage is TRBV7-6 and J usage is TRBJ2-1; TRBD2 matches 10 bases. This CDR3 comprises 15 residues. With V trimmed by 5 bases and J by 6 bases, 7 bases remained unmatched. Germline CDR1 reads SGHVS; CDR2 reads FNYEAQ. The CDR3 sequence: CASSPSGGAFNEQFF. The CDR3 nucleotides read TGTGCCAGCAGCCCAAGCGGGGGGGCCTTCAATGAGCAGTTCTTC.